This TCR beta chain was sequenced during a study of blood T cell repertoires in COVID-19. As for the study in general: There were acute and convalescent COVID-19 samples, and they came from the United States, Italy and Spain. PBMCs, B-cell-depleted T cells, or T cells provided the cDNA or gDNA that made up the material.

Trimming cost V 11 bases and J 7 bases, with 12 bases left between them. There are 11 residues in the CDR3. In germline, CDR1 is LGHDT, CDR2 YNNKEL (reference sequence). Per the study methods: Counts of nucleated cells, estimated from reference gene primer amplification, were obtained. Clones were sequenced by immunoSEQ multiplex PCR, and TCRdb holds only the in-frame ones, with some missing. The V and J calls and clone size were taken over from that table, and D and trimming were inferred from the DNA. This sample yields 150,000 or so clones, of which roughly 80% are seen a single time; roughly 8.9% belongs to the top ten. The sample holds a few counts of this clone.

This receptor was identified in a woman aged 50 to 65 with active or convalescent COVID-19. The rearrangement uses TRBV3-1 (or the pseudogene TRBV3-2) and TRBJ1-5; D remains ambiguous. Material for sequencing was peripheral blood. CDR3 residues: CAYPREQPQHF. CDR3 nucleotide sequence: TGTGCCTACCCGCGGGAACAGCCCCAGCATTTT.